This T cell receptor beta chain is from a study of neurological immune-mediated disorders. Study-wide context: Of the approximately 35 patients who had multiple sclerosis, some 30 had the relapsing-remitting form and 3 had the secondary progressive form.

5'RACE with 10-nucleotide random UMIs generated the cDNA. Every sequencing run produced over 180 million TCR-beta sequences that came from 15-18 subjects. Each CDR3 protein is one row after TCRdb ran MiXCR on the 5' RACE reads. The table shows some 120,000 distinct CDR3 sequences, with around 3% occurring only once. This clonotype was recorded many times. Trimming cost V 5 bases and J 7 bases, with 12 bases left between them. CDR3 length: 14 amino acids. Material: PBMCs. The chain joins TRBV12-3 or TRBV12-4 to TRBJ1-6; perhaps TRBD1 as D (5 bases). This receptor was taken from a woman under 40 with multiple sclerosis. CDR3 sequence reads: CASSGRGGNSPLHF. The DNA of the CDR3 is TGTGCCAGCAGTGGTCGGGGGGGGAATTCACCCCTCCACTTT.